This T cell receptor (beta chain) was profiled in a study of cytomegalovirus exposure and HLA in healthy donors. The PCR had 60 Vbeta and 13 Jbeta primers. TCRdb's table, derived via immunoSEQ multiplex PCR, lists solely in-frame clones and lacks some. Among about 150,000 clones listed, approximately 73% were seen once. About this clone itself: Its specificity is not known.

V was pared by 8 bases and J by 3 bases, with 6 bases of the junction left unmatched. Germline CDR1 ENHRY, CDR2 SYGVKD. This CDR3 has 14 amino acids. Study results and limitations: A later analysis associated some 16,000 TCR beta sequences with HLA alleles at a 0.05 false discovery rate.

This sequence was found in a woman between 18 and 30 years old in good health and CMV-seronegative. The chain joins TRBV10-3 to TRBJ2-7; 11 bases agree with TRBD1. Specimen: PBMCs. The chain's CDR3 is CAIAFGTGGYEQYF. The CDR3 region has the DNA TGTGCCATCGCGTTTGGGACAGGGGGCTACGAGCAGTACTTC.